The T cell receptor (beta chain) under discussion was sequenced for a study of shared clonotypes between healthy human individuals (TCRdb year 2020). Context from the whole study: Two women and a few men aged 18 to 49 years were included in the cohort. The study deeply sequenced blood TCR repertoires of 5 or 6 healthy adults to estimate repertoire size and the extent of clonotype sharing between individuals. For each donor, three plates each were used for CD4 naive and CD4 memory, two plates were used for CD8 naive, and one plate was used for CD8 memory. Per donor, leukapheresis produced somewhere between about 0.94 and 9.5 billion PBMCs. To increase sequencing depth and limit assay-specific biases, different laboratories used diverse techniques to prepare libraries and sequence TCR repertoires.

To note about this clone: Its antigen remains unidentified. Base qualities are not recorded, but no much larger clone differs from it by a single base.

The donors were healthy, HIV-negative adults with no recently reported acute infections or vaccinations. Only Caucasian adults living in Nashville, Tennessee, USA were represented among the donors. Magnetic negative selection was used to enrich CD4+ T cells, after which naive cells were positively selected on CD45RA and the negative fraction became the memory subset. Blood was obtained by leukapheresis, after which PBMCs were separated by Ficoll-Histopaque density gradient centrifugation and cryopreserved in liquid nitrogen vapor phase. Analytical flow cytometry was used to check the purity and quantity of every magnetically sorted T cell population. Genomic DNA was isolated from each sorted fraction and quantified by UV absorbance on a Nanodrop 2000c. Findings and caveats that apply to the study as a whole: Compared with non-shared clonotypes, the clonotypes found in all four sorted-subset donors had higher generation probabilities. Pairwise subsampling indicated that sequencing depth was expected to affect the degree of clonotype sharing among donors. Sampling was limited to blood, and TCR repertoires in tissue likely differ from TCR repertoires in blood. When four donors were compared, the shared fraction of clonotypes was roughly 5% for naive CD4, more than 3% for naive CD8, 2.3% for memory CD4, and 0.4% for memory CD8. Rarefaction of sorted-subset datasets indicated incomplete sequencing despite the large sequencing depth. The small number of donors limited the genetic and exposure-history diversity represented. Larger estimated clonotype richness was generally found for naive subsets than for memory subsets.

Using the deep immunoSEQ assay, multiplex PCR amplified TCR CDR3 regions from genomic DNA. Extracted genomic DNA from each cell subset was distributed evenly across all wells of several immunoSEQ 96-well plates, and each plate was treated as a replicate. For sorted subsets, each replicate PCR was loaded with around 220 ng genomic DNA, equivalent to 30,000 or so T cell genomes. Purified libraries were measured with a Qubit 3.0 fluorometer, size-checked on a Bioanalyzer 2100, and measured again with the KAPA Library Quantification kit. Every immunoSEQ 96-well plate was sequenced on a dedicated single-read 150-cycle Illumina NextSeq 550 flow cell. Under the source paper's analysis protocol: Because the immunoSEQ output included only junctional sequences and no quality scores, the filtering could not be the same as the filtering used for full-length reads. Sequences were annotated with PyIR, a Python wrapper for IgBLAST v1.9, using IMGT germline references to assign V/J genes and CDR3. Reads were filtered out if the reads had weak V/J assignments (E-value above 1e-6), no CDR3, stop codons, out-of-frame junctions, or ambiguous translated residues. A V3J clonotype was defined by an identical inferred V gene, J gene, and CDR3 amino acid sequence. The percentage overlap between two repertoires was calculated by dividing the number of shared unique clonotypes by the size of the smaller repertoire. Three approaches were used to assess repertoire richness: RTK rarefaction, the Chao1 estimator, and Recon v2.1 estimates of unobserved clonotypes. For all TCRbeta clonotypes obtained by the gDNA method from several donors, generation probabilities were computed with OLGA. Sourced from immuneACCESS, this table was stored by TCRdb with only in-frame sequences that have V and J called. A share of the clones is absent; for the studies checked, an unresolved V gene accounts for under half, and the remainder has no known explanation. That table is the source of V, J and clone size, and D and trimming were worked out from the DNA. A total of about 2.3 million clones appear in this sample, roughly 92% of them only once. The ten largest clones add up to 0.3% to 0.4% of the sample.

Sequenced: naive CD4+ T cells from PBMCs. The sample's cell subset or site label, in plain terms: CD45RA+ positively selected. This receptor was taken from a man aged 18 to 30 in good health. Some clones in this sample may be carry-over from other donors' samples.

The CDR3 has the sequence CASSIAGGDTGELFF. The sequenced DNA: TGTGCCAGTAGTATAGCAGGGGGCGACACCGGGGAGCTGTTTTTT. Rearrangement joined TRBV19 to TRBJ2-2; TRBD1 aligns with 8 central bases. CDR1 and CDR2 were assigned from the germline V gene (reference sequence) as LNHDA and SQIVND. From the cysteine up to the phenylalanine, the CDR3 has a length of 15 residues. The sequence is cut down to CDR3 DNA, 45 bases in frame from base 1. V trim: 1 base; J trim: 3 bases; unmatched bases: 1.